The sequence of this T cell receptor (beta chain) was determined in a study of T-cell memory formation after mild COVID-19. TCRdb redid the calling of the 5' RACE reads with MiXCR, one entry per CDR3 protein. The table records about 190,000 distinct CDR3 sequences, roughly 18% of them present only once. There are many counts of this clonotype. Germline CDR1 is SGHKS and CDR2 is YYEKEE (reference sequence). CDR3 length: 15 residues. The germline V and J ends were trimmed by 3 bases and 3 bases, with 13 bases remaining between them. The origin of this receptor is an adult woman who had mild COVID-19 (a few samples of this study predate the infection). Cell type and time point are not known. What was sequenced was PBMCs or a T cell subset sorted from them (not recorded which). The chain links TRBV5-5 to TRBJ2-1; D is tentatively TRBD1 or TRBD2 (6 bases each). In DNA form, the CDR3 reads TGTGCCAGCAGCTGGGAACAGGGAGGCTACAATGAGCAGTTCTTC. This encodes CASSWEQGGYNEQFF.